This T cell receptor beta chain emerged from a study of CD8+CD57+ T cells in acquired aplastic anemia. Study overall: Roughly 3 ug was the average amount of DNA from sorted CD4+ and CD8+ cells.

Study-level points and caveats: The study identified 25 to 30 CD8+ CDR3 sequences shared by patients and controls.

TCR beta VDJ and CDR3 profiling used genomic DNA as template. TCRdb re-called the reads with MiXCR, one entry per CDR3 protein. The table shows about 270,000 distinct CDR3 sequences, with roughly 82% occurring only once. Patients chosen for sequencing had shown CD8+CD57+ cell expansion by flow cytometry. In regard to this clonotype: Its cognate antigen is unknown. One end of the junction varies from germline; a read error may be responsible.

The sequence came from a human donor with aplastic anemia. Sequencing was performed on sorted CD4+, CD8+, or CD8+CD57+ T cells (not recorded which) from PBMCs.

CDR3 DNA sequence: TGTGCCAGCAATGAGGCCTATAGCGAGGAGAGCTCGTATTTT. Its protein product is CASNEAYSEESSYF. The J gene is TRBJ1-5, the V gene TRBV7-6; D unclear. The CDR3 spans 14 residues. CDR1 SGHVS and CDR2 FNYEAQ come from the germline V gene.